These 18 T cell receptor beta chains share one sample of origin, sequenced in a study of T cells after yellow fever vaccination. TCRdb used MiXCR to reprocess the 5' RACE reads, holding one entry per CDR3 protein. This table has about 120,000 distinct CDR3 sequences, 6.5% to 9% appearing once. The sample in question was CD4+ T cells sorted from PBMCs, obtained more than 35 days after the first yellow fever vaccination. Source of these receptors: a man younger than 35 who received the YFV17D yellow fever vaccine.

This clonotype was picked up many times. The chain is built from TRBV5-1 and TRBJ2-3; D possibly uses TRBD1 or TRBD2 (5 bases each). The CDR3 spans 13 residues. V dropped 4 bases and J dropped 0 bases, with 6 bases sitting between them. Germline-derived CDR1 and CDR2 are SGHRS and YFSETQ. The CDR3 loop reads CASSRDSTDTQYF. As DNA, the CDR3 is TGCGCCAGCAGCCGGGACAGCACAGATACGCAGTATTTT.

This chain joins TRBV7-2 and TRBJ2-7; D gene uncertain. V was cut by 6 bases and J by 0 bases, with 12 bases left in between. This CDR3 spans 14 amino acids. From germline, CDR1 is SGHTA and CDR2 FQGNSA. The CDR3 DNA sequence: TGTGCCAGCAGTGCCCACAGCATCTCCTACGAGCAGTACGTC. The encoded protein is CASSAHSISYEQYV.

This clonotype was recorded many times. The chain employs TRBV20-1 and TRBJ2-5; 9 bases are a match to TRBD2. The V gene end was trimmed by 5 bases and the J gene end by 5 bases; junction bases not matched to a gene: 9. Germline assignment: CDR1 DFQATT and CDR2 SNEGSKA (reference sequence). The CDR3 is 14 residues long. CDR3 residues: CSAEIAGVGETQYF. The CDR3 DNA is TGCAGTGCTGAGATAGCGGGGGTCGGCGAGACCCAGTACTTC.

This clonotype showed up just a few times. The chain joins TRBV28 to TRBJ2-7; perhaps TRBD2 as D (6 bases). Germline CDR1 and CDR2: MDHEN and SYDVKM. Between the trimmed V and J ends, which lost 8 bases and 2 bases, there was a span of 19 bases. This CDR3 is 15 amino acids long. The DNA of the CDR3 is TGTGCCAGCCTCCCTACCGCAGGGAGGCCCTACGAGCAGTACGTC. It codes for CASLPTAGRPYEQYV.

This clonotype was seen repeatedly, ten times or more. The chain has TRBV4-2 and TRBJ1-1; 7 bases are a match to TRBD1. The CDR3 runs to 17 residues. Per germline, CDR1 LGHNA and CDR2 YNFKEQ. The trim removed 4 bases at V and 0 bases at J, leaving 11 bases unmatched. The CDR3 DNA reads TGTGCCAGCAGCCTTCCCAAGGGGGCGAGTATGAACACTGAAGCTTTCTTT. This encodes CASSLPKGASMNTEAFF.

In the case of this clonotype: A much larger clone sits a single nucleotide away, making a read error possible. This chain joins TRBV12-3 or TRBV12-4 and TRBJ2-6; the D call may be TRBD1 or TRBD2 (5 bases each). This CDR3 is built from 15 residues. The CDR3 DNA is TGTGCCAGCAGCAAGACCAACTCCGGGGCCAACATCCTGACTTTC. It is translated as CASSKTNSGANILTF.

This clonotype was detected many times. J is TRBJ2-5 and V is TRBV7-9; D is perhaps TRBD1 (6 bases). The CDR3 covers 13 residues. V lost 11 bases and J lost 0, with 13 bases in between. Germline lookup yields CDR1 SEHNR and CDR2 FQNEAQ (reference sequence). Written as DNA, the CDR3 is TGTGCCTCTGTGAGGGGGAACCAAGAGACCCAGTACTTC. This gives the protein CASVRGNQETQYF.

This clonotype was seen only a few times. The genes are TRBV7-9 and TRBJ2-7, with D possibly being TRBD1 (6 bases). Looked up from germline, CDR1 is SEHNR and CDR2 is FQNEAQ (reference sequence). V was cut by 5 bases and J by 8 bases, with 22 bases left in between. The CDR3 length is 15 residues. The CDR3 region is CASSGRGALGTKQYF. The CDR3 coding sequence is TGTGCCAGCAGCGGCAGGGGTGCCCTTGGAACGAAGCAGTACTTC.

This clonotype came up many times. The rearrangement links TRBV10-3 to TRBJ2-7; no firm D call. CDR1 is ENHRY, CDR2 SYGVKD, per germline. V lost 4 bases, J lost 1 base, and 11 bases lay in between. The CDR3 runs to 14 residues. This CDR3 is CAISAAQDSYEQYV. CDR3 bases: TGTGCCATCAGTGCGGCCCAGGATTCCTACGAGCAGTACGTC.

The sample holds many counts of this clonotype. This sequence joins TRBV5-1 and TRBJ1-5, with TRBD1 identical over 8 bases. This CDR3 has 16 amino acids. The germline V gene has CDR1 SGHRS and CDR2 YFSETQ. V shed 4 bases, J shed 7 bases, and the junction held 13 bases outside the gene matches. The CDR3: CASSRGGAGGGQPQHF. In nucleotides, the CDR3 is TGCGCCAGCAGCCGGGGAGGGGCAGGGGGCGGCCAGCCCCAGCATTTT.

V gene TRBV7-9 combines with J gene TRBJ1-1, with 8 bases fitting TRBD1. From germline, CDR1 is SEHNR and CDR2 FQNEAQ (reference sequence). V shed 4 bases, J shed 4 bases, and the junction held 8 bases outside the gene matches. The CDR3 has 15 amino acids. The CDR3 nucleotides read TGTGCCAGCAGCTACAGGGGGGGGGGAGTCACTGAAGCTTTCTTT. It specifies CASSYRGGGVTEAFF.

This clonotype was recorded many times. This chain uses TRBV7-2 with TRBJ2-3; 9 bases are a match to TRBD2. V shed 5 bases, J shed 5 bases, and the junction held 11 bases outside the gene matches. The germline V gene encodes CDR1 SGHTA and CDR2 FQGNSA. The CDR3 totals 16 residues. CDR3: CASSPGWRGGGDTQYF. For the CDR3, the DNA is TGTGCCAGCAGCCCAGGGTGGCGGGGGGGAGGAGATACGCAGTATTTT.

This clonotype came up many times. The chain links TRBV9 to TRBJ2-1, with 9 bases matching TRBD1. V dropped 3 bases and J dropped 4; count of bases not matched to a gene: 5. CDR3 length equals 15 residues. The germline gives CDR1 SGDLS, CDR2 YYNGEE. CDR3 sequence: CASSGMGQGYNEQFF. Written as DNA, the CDR3 is TGTGCCAGCAGCGGCATGGGACAGGGATACAATGAGCAGTTCTTC.

This clonotype appeared many times. The genes are TRBV11-2 and TRBJ2-7; 8 bases map to TRBD1. Germline V gives CDR1 SGHAT, CDR2 FQNNGV. The V gene end was trimmed by 3 bases and the J gene end by 2 bases; junction bases not matched to a gene: 6. This CDR3 comprises 15 residues. The CDR3 is CASSFGTGITYEQYF. The CDR3 DNA sequence: TGTGCCAGCAGCTTTGGGACAGGTATTACCTACGAGCAGTACTTC. The entire variable domain, with the rest obtained from reference TRBV11-2 and TRBJ2-7, is as follows: EAGVAQSPRYKIIEKRQSVAFWCNPISGHATLYWYQQILGQGPKLLIQFQNNGVVDDSQLPKDRFSAERLKGVDSTLKIQPAKLEDSAVYLCASSFGTGITYEQYFGPGTRLTVT.

This clonotype was seen at least ten times. The gene calls are TRBV29-1 and TRBJ2-3; 7 nucleotides agree with TRBD2. This CDR3 region has 13 residues. Germline assignment: CDR1 SQVTM and CDR2 ANQGSEA. The V gene end was trimmed by 8 bases and the J gene end by 5 bases; junction bases not matched to a gene: 10. Here the CDR3 DNA reads TGCAGCCCCGGGAGCGGGGTGGGAGATACGCAGTATTTT. Amino acid sequence: CSPGSGVGDTQYF.

This clonotype occurred many times. The genes are TRBV10-3 and TRBJ1-1, with a weak D call TRBD1 (5 bases). Germline V gene sequence: CDR1 ENHRY, CDR2 SYGVKD. The CDR3 is made up of 13 amino acids. The ends were cut back, 11 bases at V and 2 bases at J, with 15 bases in the middle. CDR3 DNA: TGTGCCGCATCTCCCCAGGGAAACACTGAAGCTTTCTTT. This gives the protein CAASPQGNTEAFF.

This clonotype was counted ten times or more. The V and J genes are TRBV11-2 and TRBJ1-2; possibly TRBD1 for D (6 bases). V lost 1 base to trimming and J lost 7 bases, with 10 bases between them. The CDR3 consists of 13 residues. Germline V gene lookup returns CDR1 SGHAT and CDR2 FQNNGV. CDR3 DNA sequence: TGTGCCAGCAGCTTAGTGGCAGGGGCTGGCTACACCTTC. Amino acids: CASSLVAGAGYTF. The variable domain in full, completed from reference TRBV11-2 and TRBJ1-2, reads EAGVAQSPRYKIIEKRQSVAFWCNPISGHATLYWYQQILGQGPKLLIQFQNNGVVDDSQLPKDRFSAERLKGVDSTLKIQPAKLEDSAVYLCASSLVAGAGYTFGSGTRLTVV.

Details on this clonotype: This could be a read error, since a much larger clone is one nucleotide away. This rearrangement joins TRBV5-8 to TRBJ1-4, with D tentatively TRBD1 (5 bases). Germline CDR1 and CDR2: SGHTS and YDEGEE. The CDR3 loop spans 15 amino acids. V was clipped by 2 bases and J by 3 bases, with 11 bases between them. CDR3 region: CASSFQGPSNEKLFF. As DNA, the CDR3 is TGTGCCAGCAGCTTCCAGGGCCCATCTAATGAAAAACTGTTTTTT.